The 24 T cell receptor beta chains listed next were all sequenced from one sample in a study of vaccination effects on CD4 cells after COVID-19. Sequencing in the ViraFEST assay came after antigen-specific CD4+ T cells had been expanded with viral peptide pools, which were used to stimulate PBMC. Scientists isolated CD4+ T cells after an approximately 11-day culture period ended. People in the vaccine group had not been infected with SARS-CoV-2 before, and their nucleocapsid antibodies were negative. These receptors are not linked to any known antigen. Only in-frame clones appear in the TCRdb table, and some are missing; sequencing was by immunoSEQ multiplex PCR. The sample records 50,000 or so clones, about four fifths being singletons. Source: CD4+ T cells from PBMCs cultured with HCoV-OC43 spike peptides, taken before COVID-19 vaccination. Regarding subset: HCoV-OC43 spike overlapping peptide pool stimulation. The source is a human donor who received a COVID-19 vaccine.

V usage is TRBV24-1 and J usage is TRBJ2-1; D could derive from TRBD1 or TRBD2 (5 bases each). V was cut by 1 base and J by 9 bases, with 6 bases left in between. The CDR3 extends over 12 amino acids. CDR1 KGHDR and CDR2 SFDVKD come from the germline V gene. As DNA, the CDR3 is TGTGCCACCAGTGATTTTGGGGGTGAGCAGTTCTTC. Its translation: CATSDFGGEQFF.

The rearrangement uses TRBV5-1 and TRBJ1-2; possible D gene TRBD1, 6 bases. CDR1 is SGHRS and CDR2 is YFSETQ in the germline V gene. Trimming stripped 4 bases from V and 4 bases from J, with 11 bases between. The CDR3 length is 13 residues. CDR3 coding DNA: TGCGCCAGCAGCGCAGACAGGAGCTATGGCTACACCTTC. Translated: CASSADRSYGYTF.

This chain uses TRBV21-1 with TRBJ2-7; TRBD1 is taken as the D call from the table, unchecked against the DNA. TRBV21-1 is listed as a pseudogene. The length of the CDR3 is 13 residues. As DNA, the CDR3 is TGTGCCAGCAGCAAAGGGGACGGACAGGAGCAGTACGTC. Its protein product is CASSKGDGQEQYV.

V gene TRBV21-1 combines with J gene TRBJ2-3. TRBV21-1 is a documented pseudogene. There are 17 residues in the CDR3. The CDR3 reads CASSKVPLPEGADTQYF. The CDR3 nucleotides are TGTGCCAGCAGCAAAGTTCCCTTGCCGGAGGGGGCAGATACGCAGTATTTT.

This clone came up a few times. The chain uses TRBV27 and TRBJ1-6, with 10 bases that match TRBD1. The CDR3 length is 15 residues. Germline V CDR1 and CDR2: MNHEY, SMNVEV (reference sequence). The ends lost 7 bases at V and 8 bases at J; junction bases unmatched: 8. In DNA, the CDR3 is TGTGCCAGCACCATCTCCGGGACAGGGGATTCACCCCTCCACTTT. It encodes CASTISGTGDSPLHF.

This sequence joins TRBV29-1 and TRBJ2-3; D may be TRBD1 (5 bases). This CDR3 contains 14 residues. Germline V gives CDR1 SQVTM, CDR2 ANQGSEA. Trimming stripped 8 bases from V and 3 bases from J, with 18 bases between. The CDR3 here is CSSTPGHGTDTQYF. The CDR3 DNA sequence: TGCAGCTCGACTCCAGGGCACGGAACAGATACGCAGTATTTT.

The chain recombines TRBV5-6 with TRBJ2-4; 7 bases are shared with TRBD1. The germline V gene has CDR1 SGHDT and CDR2 YYEEEE. Trimming took 6 bases from V and 2 from J; bases not matched to a gene: 14. This CDR3 region has 17 residues. The CDR3 sequence is CASTLRTGAVTKNIQYF. The CDR3 nucleotides are TGTGCCAGCACCTTAAGAACAGGGGCAGTGACCAAAAACATTCAGTACTTC.

V usage is TRBV3-1 (or the pseudogene TRBV3-2) and J usage is TRBJ1-1; 9 bases are a match to TRBD1. The CDR3 runs to 13 residues. Trimming cost V 6 bases and J 7 bases; bases outside gene matches: 6. CDR1 LGHDT and CDR2 YNNKEL come from the germline V gene (reference sequence). CDR3 nucleotide sequence: TGTGCCAGCAGAAAACAGGGGGCGGGTGAAGCTTTCTTT. The encoded protein is CASRKQGAGEAFF.

This clone was seen only once. J is TRBJ1-1 and V is TRBV4-3, with 8 bases fitting TRBD1. CDR3 size: 15 residues. Unmatched junction bases numbered 4, after V lost 0 bases and J lost 4 bases. CDR1 and CDR2 (germline): LGHNA, YSLEER. This CDR3 reads CASSQDHRGTTEAFF. As DNA, the CDR3 is TGCGCCAGCAGCCAAGACCACAGGGGGACCACTGAAGCTTTCTTT.

The V call is TRBV7-2, the J call TRBJ2-2, with TRBD1 matching 8 bases. The CDR3 has 15 amino acids. The junction had 5 bases not matched to a gene; V was cut back by 5 bases and J by 3 bases. Per the germline V gene, CDR1 is SGHTA and CDR2 is FQGNSA. In DNA form, the CDR3 reads TGTGCCAGCAGCGAGAACAGGGGGTACACCGGGGAGCTGTTTTTT. Amino acid sequence: CASSENRGYTGELFF.

The V and J genes are TRBV5-1 and TRBJ2-5, with no clear D. CDR3 size: 14 residues. CDR1 and CDR2 from the germline V gene are SGHRS and YFSETQ. The V end was cut by 0 bases, the J end by 1 base, with 7 bases between. The CDR3 DNA reads as TGCGCCAGCAGCTTGGCCCCACCCCAAGAGACCCAGTACTTC. Translation gives CASSLAPPQETQYF.

The chain employs TRBV25-1 and TRBJ1-1; no reliable D call. Germline values: CDR1 MGHDK, CDR2 SYGVNS. Trimming took 3 bases from V and 9 from J, leaving 14 bases between them. The CDR3 runs to 13 residues. This chain's CDR3 is CASSDPRGSKAFF. The CDR3, as DNA: TGTGCCAGCAGTGACCCCCGGGGATCGAAAGCTTTCTTT.

The J gene is TRBJ2-2, the V gene TRBV6-5; the match to TRBD1 covers 8 bases. CDR1 MNHEY and CDR2 SVGAGI come from the germline V gene. The CDR3 length is 15 residues. V shed 6 bases and J 3 bases; nucleotides not matched to a gene: 6. DNA of the CDR3: TGTGCCAGCAGGAGGACAGGGTCGGACACCGGGGAGCTGTTTTTT. This encodes CASRRTGSDTGELFF.

V usage is TRBV4-2 and J usage is TRBJ1-4; D gene ambiguous. The germline CDR1 and CDR2 sequences are LGHNA and YNFKEQ. V was shortened by 2 bases and J by 5 bases, with 9 bases between the two germline ends. This CDR3 comprises 14 residues. CDR3 DNA sequence: TGTGCCAGCAGCCAAAGGACGTTAAATGAAAAACTGTTTTTT. Translated, it gives CASSQRTLNEKLFF.

The chain joins TRBV4-1 to TRBJ1-5, with D possibly being TRBD1 (5 bases). Trimming removed 4 bases at V and 3 bases at J, with 13 bases between. The CDR3 covers 15 residues. Germline lookup yields CDR1 MGHRA and CDR2 YSYEKL. CDR3 amino acids: CASSLKMGDNQPQHF. The CDR3, as DNA: TGCGCCAGCAGCCTGAAAATGGGGGACAATCAGCCCCAGCATTTT.

CDR3 coding DNA: TGCGCCAGCAGCTGGGTAGAAGGGGCGAACACCGGGGAGCTGTTTTTT. Translated, it gives CASSWVEGANTGELFF. V is TRBV5-1 and J is TRBJ2-2, with D perhaps TRBD1 (5 bases). The V gene's germline CDR1 is SGHRS and CDR2 YFSETQ. The CDR3 has 16 amino acids. Trimming left V 3 bases short and J 0 bases short, with 12 bases between.

The chain links TRBV6-6 to TRBJ2-3; 9 bases are shared with TRBD1. V dropped 6 bases and J dropped 7; count of bases not matched to a gene: 14. CDR1 is MNHNY, CDR2 SVGAGI, per germline (reference sequence). CDR3 length: 16 residues. CDR3 sequence (DNA): TGTGCCAGCAGCTTTAGAATGGGACAGGGAGGAAATACGCAGTATTTT. Its protein is CASSFRMGQGGNTQYF.

This clone was seen a handful of times. The V call is TRBV7-2, the J call TRBJ2-2; a possible D gene is TRBD1 (6 bases). V gave up 4 bases and J gave up 5 bases, with 11 bases separating them. The CDR3 contains 14 residues. Germline CDR1 is SGHTA and CDR2 is FQGNSA. The CDR3 DNA reads as TGTGCCAGCAGCTCTCAGGGGTTTACCGGGGAGCTGTTTTTT. Translation gives CASSSQGFTGELFF.

This clone was picked up a small number of times. This chain connects TRBV7-2 to TRBJ1-2; no firm D call. The CDR3 has 13 amino acids. CDR1 is SGHTA, CDR2 FQGNSA, per germline. The V gene lost 5 bases and the J gene lost 7 bases, with 14 bases spanning the gap. In DNA, the CDR3 is TGTGCCAGCAGCGATTGGGGAGTATCTGGCTACACCTTC. Translating it yields CASSDWGVSGYTF.

The chain uses TRBV7-9 and TRBJ2-3, with TRBD1 matching over 10 bases. There are 13 residues in the CDR3. V trimming: 11 bases; J trimming: 4 bases; junction bases outside the gene matches: 6. Looked up from germline, CDR1 is SEHNR and CDR2 is FQNEAQ (reference sequence). CDR3 DNA sequence: TGTGCCCTTAGGGACAGGGGTCCAGATACGCAGTATTTT. Translating it yields CALRDRGPDTQYF.

The chain employs TRBV28 and TRBJ2-1; D possibly corresponds to TRBD2 (6 bases). Germline CDR1 and CDR2: MDHEN and SYDVKM. The CDR3 sequence is 15 residues long. V lost 6 bases, J lost 0 bases, and 12 bases lay in between. This CDR3 is CASRLRGSSYNEQFF. The CDR3 nucleotides are TGTGCCAGCAGACTCCGGGGGAGCTCCTACAATGAGCAGTTCTTC.

This clone was seen a handful of times. The J gene is TRBJ2-3, the V gene TRBV27, with 9 nucleotides matching TRBD1. The CDR3 is 14 amino acids. V lost 7 bases and J lost 2; bases outside the gene matches: 4. CDR1 is MNHEY, CDR2 SMNVEV, per germline (reference sequence). CDR3 coding DNA: TGTGCCAGCACCAGGGACAGGGACACAGATACGCAGTATTTT. Protein: CASTRDRDTDTQYF.

V gene TRBV4-1 combines with J gene TRBJ2-2; 8 positions match TRBD1. With V trimmed by 6 bases and J by 4 bases, 7 bases remained unmatched. CDR1 and CDR2 (germline): MGHRA, YSYEKL. CDR3 length: 15 amino acids. The CDR3, as DNA: TGCGCCAGCAGTCGACAGGGGCGAGGCACCGGGGAGCTGTTTTTT. Translation gives CASSRQGRGTGELFF.

This sequence joins TRBV10-2 and TRBJ2-5; D is perhaps TRBD1 (6 bases). Germline loops: CDR1 WSHSY, CDR2 SAAADI. This CDR3 region has 15 residues. Trimming took off 6 bases at V and 4 bases at J, with 18 bases between the two ends. CDR3 nucleotides: TGCGCCAGCAGCACCGGGACACATAAGGGAGAGACCCAGTACTTC. It codes for CASSTGTHKGETQYF.